A selection of T cell receptor beta chains follows, all from one sample in a study of blood T cell repertoires in COVID-19. TCRdb keeps only in-frame clones here, not all; method: immunoSEQ multiplex PCR. The sample shows around 88,000 clones, 90% of them seen only once. The sequencing sample was made of peripheral blood. These receptors came from a man aged 55 to 69 with acute or convalescent COVID-19. CDR3s include the opening cysteine and the closing phenylalanine or tryptophan. The order of the fields is CDR3 protein, CDR3 DNA, clone size, V gene, D gene, J gene. D genes are given only for firm matches. A clone size is listed for some rows: how often the clone was seen (once, few, many), or a class if it is expanded.

CDR3aa: CASSVELAGPRGEQYF; CDR3nt: TGTGCCAGCAGTGTGGAGCTAGCGGGGCCTAGAGGCGAGCAGTACTTC; abundance: .; v_gene: TRBV2; d_gene: TRBD2; j_gene: TRBJ2-7
CDR3aa: CASSRLAVNTGELFF; CDR3nt: TGTGCCAGCAGTCGACTAGCGGTTAACACCGGGGAGCTGTTTTTT; abundance: .; v_gene: TRBV6-2/TRBV6-3; d_gene: TRBD2; j_gene: TRBJ2-2
CDR3aa: CASCITTGQGHSATNEKLFF; CDR3nt: TGTGCCAGCTGTATTACCACCGGACAGGGACACTCTGCAACTAATGAAAAACTGTTTTTT; abundance: .; v_gene: TRBV21-1; d_gene: .; j_gene: TRBJ1-4
CDR3aa: CASSFRQAGANVLTF; CDR3nt: TGTGCCAGCAGTTTCAGGCAGGCTGGGGCCAACGTCCTGACTTTC; abundance: .; v_gene: TRBV27; d_gene: .; j_gene: TRBJ2-6
CDR3aa: CASSLEPSSRDNNEQFF; CDR3nt: TGTGCCAGCAGTCTAGAGCCAAGCAGCCGAGATAACAATGAGCAGTTCTTC; abundance: .; v_gene: TRBV9; d_gene: .; j_gene: TRBJ2-1
CDR3aa: CASSLGPAGELFF; CDR3nt: TGTGCCAGCAGCTTAGGCCCGGCCGGGGAGCTGTTTTTT; abundance: .; v_gene: TRBV7-2; d_gene: .; j_gene: TRBJ2-2
CDR3aa: CASSSLQGNEQFF; CDR3nt: TGTGCCAGTAGTTCACTCCAGGGAAACGAGCAGTTCTTC; abundance: .; v_gene: TRBV19; d_gene: .; j_gene: TRBJ2-1
CDR3aa: CASSQDLTGGFYEQYF; CDR3nt: TGTGCCAGCAGCCAAGATCTAACAGGGGGCTTCTACGAGCAGTACTTC; abundance: .; v_gene: TRBV4-2; d_gene: TRBD1; j_gene: TRBJ2-7
CDR3aa: CAITPEISGNTIYF; CDR3nt: TGTGCCATCACCCCTGAGATCTCCGGAAACACCATATATTTT; abundance: .; v_gene: TRBV10-3; d_gene: .; j_gene: TRBJ1-3
CDR3aa: CASRPGQSTNTGELFF; CDR3nt: TGTGCCAGCAGGCCGGGACAGAGTACGAACACCGGGGAGCTGTTTTTT; abundance: .; v_gene: TRBV7-9; d_gene: TRBD1; j_gene: TRBJ2-2
CDR3aa: CASSPNLAAPTDTQYF; CDR3nt: TGTGCCAGCAGTCCCAATCTAGCGGCCCCCACAGATACGCAGTATTTT; abundance: .; v_gene: TRBV6-4; d_gene: TRBD2; j_gene: TRBJ2-3
CDR3aa: CASSLPPQPQHF; CDR3nt: TGTGCCAGTAGTCTCCCTCCGCAGCCCCAGCATTTT; abundance: .; v_gene: TRBV19; d_gene: .; j_gene: TRBJ1-5
CDR3aa: CASSRVPGAGLNEQYF; CDR3nt: TGCGCCAGCAGCCGGGTTCCGGGAGCGGGATTAAACGAGCAGTACTTC; abundance: few; v_gene: TRBV5-1; d_gene: TRBD2; j_gene: TRBJ2-7
CDR3aa: CASREGQGCSGANVLTF; CDR3nt: TGTGCAAGTCGCGAGGGACAGGGGTGCTCTGGGGCCAACGTCCTGACTTTC; abundance: .; v_gene: TRBV12-2; d_gene: .; j_gene: TRBJ2-6
CDR3aa: CASSYPAVPRGDNNQPQHF; CDR3nt: TGTGCCAGCAGTTACCCCGCTGTTCCCCGGGGAGATAACAATCAGCCCCAGCATTTT; abundance: few; v_gene: TRBV6-2/TRBV6-3; d_gene: .; j_gene: TRBJ1-5
CDR3aa: CASVGGSEETQYF; CDR3nt: TGTGCCAGCGTTGGGGGCTCAGAAGAGACCCAGTACTTC; abundance: .; v_gene: TRBV21-1; d_gene: .; j_gene: TRBJ2-5
CDR3aa: CASSQEYGTGSLEQFF; CDR3nt: TGTGCCAGCAGCCAAGAGTACGGGACAGGGTCTTTAGAGCAGTTCTTC; abundance: .; v_gene: TRBV3-1/TRBV3-2; d_gene: TRBD1; j_gene: TRBJ2-1
CDR3aa: CASSRRDRGSNTEAFF; CDR3nt: TGTGCCAGCAGCAGGAGGGACAGGGGAAGTAACACTGAAGCTTTCTTT; abundance: .; v_gene: TRBV7-8; d_gene: TRBD1; j_gene: TRBJ1-1
CDR3aa: CASSPGQESQFF; CDR3nt: TGTGCCAGCAGCCCCGGACAGGAGAGTCAGTTCTTC; abundance: .; v_gene: TRBV9; d_gene: TRBD1; j_gene: TRBJ2-1
CDR3aa: CASSPPKREGPKSYEQYF; CDR3nt: TGTGCCAGCAGTCCCCCGAAGCGGGAGGGCCCCAAATCCTACGAGCAGTACTTC; abundance: .; v_gene: TRBV27; d_gene: TRBD2; j_gene: TRBJ2-7
CDR3aa: CASSYLFRGTATGELFF; CDR3nt: TGTGCCAGCAGTTACTTATTTAGGGGGACAGCCACCGGGGAGCTGTTTTTT; abundance: .; v_gene: TRBV6-2/TRBV6-3; d_gene: TRBD1; j_gene: TRBJ2-2
CDR3aa: CASSLGGLVPETQYF; CDR3nt: TGTGCCAGCAGCTTAGGGGGACTAGTACCGGAGACCCAGTACTTC; abundance: .; v_gene: TRBV7-2; d_gene: TRBD2; j_gene: TRBJ2-5
CDR3aa: CASSSPGMGTGGMYEQYF; CDR3nt: TGTGCCAGCAGCTCCCCCGGCATGGGGACAGGTGGAATGTACGAGCAGTACTTC; abundance: .; v_gene: TRBV7-9; d_gene: TRBD1; j_gene: TRBJ2-7
CDR3aa: CASSQDPAYRTASYEQYF; CDR3nt: TGTGCCAGCAGCCAAGACCCAGCCTATCGGACAGCCAGCTACGAGCAGTACTTC; abundance: .; v_gene: TRBV14; d_gene: .; j_gene: TRBJ2-7
CDR3aa: CASSPLPNTGELFF; CDR3nt: TGTGCCAGCAGCCCCCTCCCGAACACCGGGGAGCTGTTTTTT; abundance: .; v_gene: TRBV6-4; d_gene: .; j_gene: TRBJ2-2
CDR3aa: CASSYYRTSGTDTQYF; CDR3nt: TGTGCCAGCAGTTACTATAGGACTAGCGGCACAGATACGCAGTATTTT; abundance: .; v_gene: TRBV6-2/TRBV6-3; d_gene: TRBD2; j_gene: TRBJ2-3
CDR3aa: CASSSSWGGQDGELFF; CDR3nt: TGTGCCAGCAGCTCCAGCTGGGGGGGGCAAGACGGGGAGCTGTTTTTT; abundance: .; v_gene: TRBV7-9; d_gene: .; j_gene: TRBJ2-2
CDR3aa: CASSLEGAGEKLFF; CDR3nt: TGCGCCAGCAGCTTGGAGGGGGCTGGTGAAAAACTGTTTTTT; abundance: .; v_gene: TRBV5-1; d_gene: TRBD1; j_gene: TRBJ1-4
CDR3aa: CASSFRTGWDEQYF; CDR3nt: TGTGCCAGCAGCTTCAGGACAGGGTGGGACGAGCAGTACTTC; abundance: once; v_gene: TRBV7-9; d_gene: TRBD1; j_gene: TRBJ2-7
CDR3aa: CASIRHQVGNSNQPQHF; CDR3nt: TGTGCCAGCATCCGACACCAAGTTGGTAATAGCAATCAGCCCCAGCATTTT; abundance: .; v_gene: TRBV21-1; d_gene: .; j_gene: TRBJ1-5
CDR3aa: CASSQSSGGGTGELFF; CDR3nt: TGTGCCAGCAGCCAGAGCTCAGGGGGCGGCACCGGGGAGCTGTTTTTT; abundance: .; v_gene: TRBV14; d_gene: TRBD1; j_gene: TRBJ2-2
CDR3aa: CASSAPGTPETQYF; CDR3nt: TGTGCCAGCAGCGCCCCCGGGACACCAGAGACCCAGTACTTC; abundance: .; v_gene: TRBV7-9; d_gene: .; j_gene: TRBJ2-5
CDR3aa: CASSLNRVGNEQYF; CDR3nt: TGTGCCAGCAGCTTAAACAGGGTGGGAAACGAGCAGTACTTC; abundance: .; v_gene: TRBV7-2; d_gene: .; j_gene: TRBJ2-7
CDR3aa: CASSQQGEGPQHF; CDR3nt: TGTGCCAGTAGTCAACAGGGGGAGGGACCCCAGCATTTT; abundance: .; v_gene: TRBV19; d_gene: TRBD1; j_gene: TRBJ1-5
CDR3aa: CASSQEDTYSYEQYF; CDR3nt: TGCGCCAGCAGCCAAGAAGACACCTACTCCTACGAGCAGTACTTC; abundance: .; v_gene: TRBV4-3; d_gene: .; j_gene: TRBJ2-7
CDR3aa: CASSERTGSYTEAFF; CDR3nt: TGCGCCAGCAGTGAAAGGACAGGGAGCTACACTGAAGCTTTCTTT; abundance: .; v_gene: TRBV10-1; d_gene: TRBD1; j_gene: TRBJ1-1
CDR3aa: CASRSPDRGLYEQYF; CDR3nt: TGTGCCAGCCGTTCCCCGGACAGGGGGCTCTACGAGCAGTACTTC; abundance: .; v_gene: TRBV28; d_gene: TRBD1; j_gene: TRBJ2-7
CDR3aa: CASSLWEVYSYEQYF; CDR3nt: TGTGCCAGCAGCTTGTGGGAGGTATACTCCTACGAGCAGTACTTC; abundance: .; v_gene: TRBV7-2; d_gene: .; j_gene: TRBJ2-7
CDR3aa: CASSFRTGNTEAFF; CDR3nt: TGTGCCAGCAGCTTTCGGACAGGGAACACTGAAGCTTTCTTT; abundance: once; v_gene: TRBV11-3; d_gene: TRBD1; j_gene: TRBJ1-1
CDR3aa: CASSPGLAGPPGELFF; CDR3nt: TGTGCCAGCAGTCCGGGACTAGCGGGACCGCCCGGGGAGCTGTTTTTT; abundance: .; v_gene: TRBV5-4; d_gene: TRBD2; j_gene: TRBJ2-2
CDR3aa: CASSLVAGVSIDEQFF; CDR3nt: TGTGCCAGCAGTTTAGTCGCGGGGGTCTCTATCGATGAGCAGTTCTTC; abundance: .; v_gene: TRBV27; d_gene: TRBD2; j_gene: TRBJ2-1
CDR3aa: CASSPFPGQSNEKLFF; CDR3nt: TGTGCCAGCTCACCTTTTCCGGGACAGTCAAATGAAAAACTGTTTTTT; abundance: medium-sized; v_gene: TRBV18; d_gene: TRBD1; j_gene: TRBJ1-4
CDR3aa: CASSLASQEQYF; CDR3nt: TGTGCCAGCAGCTTAGCGTCTCAGGAGCAGTACTTC; abundance: once; v_gene: TRBV11-1; d_gene: .; j_gene: TRBJ2-7
CDR3aa: CASKRTGGTEAFF; CDR3nt: TGCGCCAGCAAAAGGACCGGGGGCACTGAAGCTTTCTTT; abundance: .; v_gene: TRBV5-1; d_gene: .; j_gene: TRBJ1-1
CDR3aa: CASRTGVRQPQHF; CDR3nt: TGTGCCAGCAGGACAGGTGTTCGTCAGCCCCAGCATTTT; abundance: .; v_gene: TRBV12-3/TRBV12-4; d_gene: .; j_gene: TRBJ1-5
CDR3aa: CASSSLDSYNEQFF; CDR3nt: TGTGCCAGCAGTTCGTTAGACTCCTACAATGAGCAGTTCTTC; abundance: .; v_gene: TRBV27; d_gene: .; j_gene: TRBJ2-1
CDR3aa: CASSPGTVEQYF; CDR3nt: TGTGCCAGCTCACCCGGGACAGTCGAGCAGTACTTC; abundance: .; v_gene: TRBV18; d_gene: TRBD1; j_gene: TRBJ2-7
CDR3aa: CASRQGQAGAGELFF; CDR3nt: TGTGCCAGCAGGCAGGGACAGGCAGGGGCCGGGGAGCTGTTTTTT; abundance: .; v_gene: TRBV6-5; d_gene: TRBD1; j_gene: TRBJ2-2
CDR3aa: CASSVGSGPYNEQFF; CDR3nt: TGTGCCAGCAGCGTAGGTAGCGGGCCTTACAATGAGCAGTTCTTC; abundance: .; v_gene: TRBV9; d_gene: TRBD2; j_gene: TRBJ2-1
CDR3aa: CASSLRAGEGRRQYF; CDR3nt: TGTGCCAGCAGCCTCCGGGCGGGAGAGGGGAGGCGCCAGTATTTT; abundance: .; v_gene: TRBV11-3; d_gene: TRBD2; j_gene: TRBJ2-3
CDR3aa: CASRAQGFNEKLFF; CDR3nt: TGTGCCAGCAGGGCCCAGGGTTTTAATGAAAAACTGTTTTTT; abundance: .; v_gene: TRBV2; d_gene: .; j_gene: TRBJ1-4
CDR3aa: CASSVAFGGMDTGELFF; CDR3nt: TGTGCCAGCAGCGTAGCGTTCGGGGGGATGGACACCGGGGAGCTGTTTTTT; abundance: few; v_gene: TRBV9; d_gene: TRBD2; j_gene: TRBJ2-2
CDR3aa: CASSAGISNIQYF; CDR3nt: TGTGCCAGCTCCGCGGGGATCTCAAACATTCAGTACTTC; abundance: .; v_gene: TRBV18; d_gene: .; j_gene: TRBJ2-4
CDR3aa: CASSLGLASYEQYF; CDR3nt: TGTGCCAGCAGTTTGGGGCTAGCGTCCTACGAGCAGTACTTC; abundance: .; v_gene: TRBV27; d_gene: .; j_gene: TRBJ2-7
CDR3aa: CASSDTPARGQAQHF; CDR3nt: TGTGCCAGCAGTGATACCCCTGCAAGAGGGCAGGCCCAGCATTTT; abundance: .; v_gene: TRBV2; d_gene: .; j_gene: TRBJ1-5
CDR3aa: CASSQGGIAGGKETQYF; CDR3nt: TGCGCCAGCAGCCAAGGTGGTATAGCGGGAGGTAAAGAGACCCAGTACTTC; abundance: .; v_gene: TRBV4-1; d_gene: TRBD2; j_gene: TRBJ2-5